Within the sample, the clone carrying this T cell receptor (beta chain) is medium-sized. Its target is not known. With 10-nucleotide random UMIs included, cDNA was synthesized by 5'RACE. TCRdb reprocessed the 5' RACE reads via MiXCR and lists one record per CDR3 protein. The table has roughly 28,000 distinct CDR3 sequences, roughly an eighth seen once. The unsorted libraries were prepared from 2 million PBMCs (stored at -80 C). The data stem from a study of neurological immune-mediated disorders. General observations from the study: HTLV-1-associated myelopathy showed the most TCR clonal expansion; multiple sclerosis the least, below healthy controls.

The CDR3 consists of 16 residues. The germline V gene encodes CDR1 LGHNA and CDR2 YSLEER. Trimming took off 2 bases at V and 2 bases at J, with 10 bases between the two ends. The clonotype originates from a man in his 60s in good health. Material: PBMCs. The genes are TRBV4-3 and TRBJ2-6, with TRBD2 as a possible D gene (5 bases). CDR3 protein: CASSQTLGAGANVLTF. In DNA form, the CDR3 reads TGCGCCAGCAGCCAAACCCTGGGAGCTGGGGCCAACGTCCTGACTTTC.